Described below is a single T cell receptor (beta chain) sequence and its context. This specimen belongs to a study of blood T cell repertoires in COVID-19. Overall study context: The United States, Italy and Spain supplied acute and convalescent COVID-19 samples. T cells, B-cell-depleted T cells, or PBMCs provided the cDNA or gDNA that served as material.

The method was immunoSEQ multiplex PCR; TCRdb's version includes in-frame clones alone and lacks a portion of them. This table has about 440,000 clones, roughly 90% appearing once. The CDR3 spans 14 residues. The germline V gene encodes CDR1 LNHDA and CDR2 SQIVND (reference sequence). The J segment lost 4 bases and the V segment lost 5 bases, leaving 6 bases of the junction unmatched. The sequence was obtained from a woman aged 30 to 39 with acute or convalescent COVID-19. The chain has TRBV19 and TRBJ1-1, with 8 bases aligning to TRBD1. Sequenced sample: peripheral blood. CDR3 region: CASSLRGLGTEAFF. DNA of the CDR3: TGTGCCAGTAGTCTCAGGGGGCTCGGCACTGAAGCTTTCTTT.